The sequence of this T cell receptor (beta chain) was determined in a study of technical replicates of blood from a few donors. This CDR3 region has 17 residues. V was pared by 2 bases and J by 4 bases, with 9 bases of the junction left unmatched. CDR1 is SGHNT, CDR2 YYREEE, per germline (reference sequence). This table comes from immunoSEQ multiplex PCR, and its TCRdb copy is limited to in-frame clones, with some not included. The sample has more than 90,000 clones, about 96% seen once; the top ten hold 0.36%. The chain recombines TRBV5-4 with TRBJ2-2; 9 nucleotides agree with TRBD1. The specimen sequenced was T cells isolated from PBMCs. This receptor was obtained from a human donor in good health. For the CDR3, the DNA is TGTGCCAGCAGCTTATTGCTAGGGACAGGGATCACCGGGGAGCTGTTTTTT. Translating it yields CASSLLLGTGITGELFF. Full variable domain (outside the CDR3, taken from reference TRBV5-4 and TRBJ2-2): ETGVTQSPTHLIKTRGQQVTLRCSSQSGHNTVSWYQQALGQGPQFIFQYYREEENGRGNFPPRFSGLQFPNYSSELNVNALELDDSALYLCASSLLLGTGITGELFFGEGSRLTVL.